The 24 T cell receptor beta chains given below trace back to one sample, sequenced in a study of cytomegalovirus exposure and HLA in healthy donors (dated by TCRdb to 2016 to 2017). Library method: the immunoSEQ multiplex PCR assay. A mixture of 60 forward primers for TCR Vbeta segments and 13 reverse primers for TCR Jbeta segments was used in the multiplex PCR. Not all clones reach the TCRdb copy of this immuneACCESS table, which keeps in-frame sequences only. Checked studies attribute under half of the gap to unresolved V genes and leave the rest unexplained. The sample table records 95,000 to 150,000 clones; roughly 80% of these occur just once. In total, the top ten clones hold 1.2% of the sample. The sample comprised PBMCs. These receptors were taken from a female donor in good health and CMV-seronegative.

The chain links TRBV18 to TRBJ2-2; 9 bases line up with TRBD1. There are 17 residues in the CDR3. Losses at the gene ends were 5 bases for V and 6 bases for J; bases not matched to a gene: 13. Germline V gives CDR1 KGHSH, CDR2 LQKENI. The CDR3 nucleotides are TGTGCCAGCTCAAAAACCAACAGGGGGCGAAGCTCCGGGGAGCTGTTTTTT. It translates to CASSKTNRGRSSGELFF.

CDR3 in amino acids: CASSLASSGRAYYEQYF. CDR3 in DNA: TGCGCCAGCAGCTTGGCTTCTAGCGGGAGGGCCTACTACGAGCAGTACTTC. The genes are TRBV5-1 and TRBJ2-5, with 12 bases aligning to TRBD2. TRBJ2-7 matches the DNA end more closely, so the J call is doubtful. Germline V lookup: CDR1 SGHRS, CDR2 YFSETQ. This CDR3 has 17 residues.

This chain connects TRBV19 to TRBJ1-4; D gene unclear. The V end lost 3 bases, the J end lost 7 bases, and 21 bases lay between the germline ends. Germline V CDR1 and CDR2: LNHDA, SQIVND (reference sequence). This CDR3 has 17 residues. The CDR3 reads CASSMGAATNSGEKLFF. In DNA, the CDR3 is TGTGCCAGTAGTATGGGAGCAGCGACTAACAGCGGTGAAAAACTGTTTTTT. Variable domain in full (rest from reference TRBV19 and TRBJ1-4): DGGITQSPKYLFRKEGQNVTLSCEQNLNHDAMYWYRQDPGQGLRLIYYSQIVNDFQKGDIAEGYSVSREKKESFPLTVTSAQKNPTAFYLCASSMGAATNSGEKLFFGSGTQLSVL.

This chain links TRBV4-2 with TRBJ2-7, with 11 positions matching TRBD2. Germline lookup yields CDR1 LGHNA and CDR2 YNFKEQ. The V and J ends lost 1 base and 2 bases, in that order; junction bases with no gene match: 7. The CDR3 spans 17 residues. CDR3 coding DNA: TGTGCCAGCAGCCAAGGGGCGGGGACTAGCGGTCCCTACGAGCAGTACTTC. It is translated as CASSQGAGTSGPYEQYF.

The rearrangement links TRBV28 to TRBJ1-2, with D unclear. The germline V gene encodes CDR1 MDHEN and CDR2 SYDVKM. The CDR3 is made up of 14 amino acids. With 3 bases removed from V and 2 bases from J, the gap between germline ends came to 10 bases. CDR3 DNA: TGTGCCAGCAGTTTCGAACATCCGAACTATGGCTACACCTTC. Protein: CASSFEHPNYGYTF.

This chain joins TRBV5-1 and TRBJ2-7, with 7 bases that match TRBD1. Looked up from germline, CDR1 is SGHRS and CDR2 is YFSETQ. The V segment lost 4 bases and the J segment 2 bases; nucleotides outside the gene matches: 9. The CDR3 consists of 15 residues. CDR3 in DNA: TGCGCCAGCAGCCTCGGGACAGAATTTACCTACGAGCAGTACTTC. Translation: CASSLGTEFTYEQYF.

This clone showed up just a few times. This rearrangement joins TRBV11-2 to TRBJ2-7; D is perhaps TRBD1 (5 bases). The germline V gene encodes CDR1 SGHAT and CDR2 FQNNGV. The V end lost 5 bases, the J end lost 6 bases, and 11 bases lay between the germline ends. The CDR3 runs to 12 residues. The CDR3 sequence: CASSPLRVEQYF. Here the CDR3 DNA reads TGTGCCAGCAGCCCCCTCAGGGTCGAGCAGTACTTC.

This clone was recorded only once. The V call is TRBV11-1, the J call TRBJ1-1, with D maybe TRBD1 (6 bases). The V end was cut by 4 bases, the J end by 5 bases, with 17 bases between. The CDR3 covers 15 residues. Germline V gene lookup returns CDR1 SGHAT and CDR2 FQDESV (reference sequence). The CDR3 is CASSSSGGRGTEAFF. In DNA, the CDR3 is TGTGCCAGCAGCTCCTCCGGGGGGCGAGGGACTGAAGCTTTCTTT. Full variable domain (missing parts from reference TRBV11-1 and TRBJ1-1): EAEVAQSPRYKITEKSQAVAFWCDPISGHATLYWYRQILGQGPELLVQFQDESVVDDSQLPKDRFSAERLKGVDSTLKIQPAELGDSAMYLCASSSSGGRGTEAFFGQGTRLTVV.

The rearrangement uses TRBV30 and TRBJ2-7; 7 bases map to TRBD2. V gave up 3 bases and J gave up 2 bases; unmatched junction bases: 4. Germline CDR1 GTSNPN, CDR2 SVGIG (reference sequence). The CDR3 is made up of 13 amino acids. The CDR3 sequence: CAWSPGTTYEQYF. In DNA, the CDR3 is TGTGCCTGGAGCCCCGGGACTACCTACGAGCAGTACTTC.

The CDR3 DNA is TGCGCCAGCAGTTTGACAGGGGGCTTAAAGGAAAAACTGTTTTTT. This gives the protein CASSLTGGLKEKLFF. V is TRBV4-1 and J is TRBJ1-4, with 10 positions matching TRBD1. Germline CDR1 and CDR2: MGHRA and YSYEKL. V dropped 6 bases and J dropped 8; count of bases not matched to a gene: 9. The length of the CDR3 is 15 residues.

A word on this clone: An end of the junction does not agree with germline; a read error may underlie this. This chain connects TRBV2 to TRBJ2-6; D is possibly TRBD1 (5 bases). The CDR3 has 14 residues. Germline V gene data show CDR1 as SNHLY and CDR2 as FYNNEI. The CDR3 reads CASSERLGANGLTF. CDR3 nucleotides: TGTGCCAGCAGTGAACGGCTTGGGGCCAACGGCCTGACTTTC. The full variable domain, completed using reference TRBV2 and TRBJ2-6, is EPEVTQTPSHQVTQMGQEVILRCVPISNHLYFYWYRQILGQKVEFLVSFYNNEISEKSEIFDDQFSVERPDGSNFTLKIRSTKLEDSAMYFCASSERLGANGLTFGAGSRLTVL.

The chain couples TRBV28 to TRBJ2-7; possibly TRBD1 for D (6 bases). V lost 2 bases, J lost 6 bases, and 17 bases lay in between. The CDR3 totals 15 residues. CDR1 is MDHEN and CDR2 is SYDVKM in the germline V gene. The chain's CDR3 is CASSLPHRVISEQYF. CDR3 nucleotides: TGTGCCAGCAGTTTACCCCACAGGGTGATTAGCGAGCAGTACTTC.

V and J are TRBV5-1 and TRBJ1-2, with a weak D call TRBD1 (5 bases). The CDR3 runs to 12 residues. The germline V and J ends were trimmed by 4 bases and 7 bases, with 11 bases remaining between them. Germline V gives CDR1 SGHRS, CDR2 YFSETQ. The CDR3 DNA is TGCGCCAGCAGCCCCCAGGGTATTGGCTACACCTTC. Translating it yields CASSPQGIGYTF.

This clone was observed a handful of times. The gene calls are TRBV18 and TRBJ2-4, with 8 bases matching TRBD2. The CDR3 runs to 18 residues. CDR1 is KGHSH and CDR2 is LQKENI in the germline V gene. J lost 0 bases, V lost 3 bases, and 10 bases had no gene match. This CDR3 is CASSPPLGRGRAKNIQYF. CDR3 DNA sequence: TGTGCCAGCTCACCTCCGCTCGGGAGGGGAAGAGCCAAAAACATTCAGTACTTC.

V and J are TRBV27 and TRBJ1-4; D unclear. This CDR3 has 17 residues. Germline V gene data show CDR1 as MNHEY and CDR2 as SMNVEV (reference sequence). V lost 4 bases and J 8 bases, leaving 23 bases between the germline ends. The CDR3 nucleotides are TGTGCCAGCAGTTCTAATCCTGGGAGACTCGGGCGCGAAAAACTGTTTTTT. Translation: CASSSNPGRLGREKLFF.

The V and J genes are TRBV5-1 and TRBJ2-2; a possible D gene is TRBD2 (5 bases). Germline CDR1 and CDR2: SGHRS and YFSETQ. The CDR3 covers 16 residues. Trimming removed 5 bases at V and 0 bases at J, with 14 bases between. As DNA, the CDR3 is TGCGCCAGCAGGTTGAGACTATTCACGAACACCGGGGAGCTGTTTTTT. This encodes CASRLRLFTNTGELFF.

This clone was recorded once. The genes are TRBV18 and TRBJ2-1, with 8 bases that match TRBD2. Losses at the gene ends were 3 bases for V and 5 bases for J; bases not matched to a gene: 6. The germline V gene has CDR1 KGHSH and CDR2 LQKENI. The CDR3 spans 15 residues. CDR3 in amino acids: CASSPGTSSNNEQFF. The DNA for the CDR3 is TGTGCCAGCTCACCCGGGACTAGTAGTAACAATGAGCAGTTCTTC.

The chain combines TRBV6-1 with TRBJ2-7; the D gene is possibly TRBD2 (6 bases). The germline V gene has CDR1 MNHNS and CDR2 SASEGT. CDR3 length equals 14 residues. Trimming stripped 4 bases from V and 3 bases from J, with 13 bases between. The CDR3 bases are TGTGCCAGCAGTGGGACGCTTAGCGGCTACGAGCAGTACTTC. Translating it yields CASSGTLSGYEQYF.

V and J are TRBV5-4 and TRBJ1-3, with D perhaps matching TRBD1 (5 bases). Trimming took off 2 bases at V and 1 base at J, with 10 bases between the two ends. The germline gives CDR1 SGHNT, CDR2 YYREEE (reference sequence). The CDR3 is 15 amino acids. The CDR3: CASSLHGGSGNTIYF. The CDR3 region has the DNA TGTGCCAGCAGCTTACACGGGGGATCTGGAAACACCATATATTTT.

The V gene is TRBV19, the J gene TRBJ1-1, with unresolved D. The germline CDR1 and CDR2 sequences are LNHDA and SQIVND (reference sequence). The ends were cut back, 7 bases at V and 0 bases at J, with 9 bases in the middle. The CDR3 is made up of 13 amino acids. The CDR3 DNA reads as TGTGCCAGTACCCCCGGGTTGAACACTGAAGCTTTCTTT. This codes for CASTPGLNTEAFF.

The chain couples TRBV28 to TRBJ2-7; 10 bases map to TRBD2. Germline V CDR1 and CDR2: MDHEN, SYDVKM. The length of the CDR3 is 16 residues. V dropped 3 bases and J dropped 2; count of bases not matched to a gene: 7. The CDR3 coding sequence is TGTGCCAGCAGTTTCGAGGGACTAGCGCAGGCCTACGAGCAGTACTTC. Protein sequence: CASSFEGLAQAYEQYF. Together with reference TRBV28 and TRBJ2-7, the CDR3 gives the full variable domain: DVKVTQSSRYLVKRTGEKVFLECVQDMDHENMFWYRQDPGLGLRLIYFSYDVKMKEKGDIPEGYSVSREKKERFSLILESASTNQTSMYLCASSFEGLAQAYEQYFGPGTRLTVT.

V usage is TRBV5-1 and J usage is TRBJ2-3; D is possibly TRBD2 (6 bases). The CDR3 covers 14 residues. CDR1 and CDR2 (germline): SGHRS, YFSETQ. Trimming took off 4 bases at V and 3 bases at J, with 12 bases between the two ends. CDR3 DNA: TGCGCCAGCAGCCAGGGAGGCGGAACAGATACGCAGTATTTT. Encoded protein: CASSQGGGTDTQYF.

The gene calls are TRBV10-3 and TRBJ2-7; no clear D. This CDR3 has 12 amino acids. Germline V CDR1 and CDR2: ENHRY, SYGVKD. Trimming took off 8 bases at V and 3 bases at J, with 11 bases between the two ends. CDR3: CAIGQVNYEQYF. The DNA of the CDR3 is TGTGCCATCGGCCAGGTGAACTACGAGCAGTACTTC.

The chain employs TRBV2 and TRBJ1-2, with TRBD1 matching over 7 bases. J was trimmed by 8 bases and V by 4 bases; bases with no gene match: 13. The CDR3 contains 15 residues. Germline-derived CDR1 and CDR2 are SNHLY and FYNNEI. The CDR3 DNA sequence: TGTGCCAGCAGTGTTGGGACAGTTGCACTAGAGGGCTACACCTTC. It yields the protein CASSVGTVALEGYTF.